This TCR beta chain emerged from a study of Graves' ophthalmopathy and Graves' hyperthyroidism. Study information: Peripheral blood collection took place at initial diagnosis, before any treatment. Study-wide findings and caveats: Blood also carried most expanded thyroid clonotypes exceeding 0.001 frequency.

CDR1 is SGHAT, CDR2 FQNNGV, per germline. The CDR3 totals 17 residues. After removal of 3 bases from V and 1 base from J, the junction contained 10 bases not matched to a gene. Amplified TCR beta CDR3 regions were obtained using RNA transcripts as template. RT-PCR in the first round used HTBI primers; a second-round multiplex PCR followed. Each CDR3 protein gets one entry after TCRdb re-called the multiplex PCR reads with MiXCR. This table has about 420,000 distinct CDR3 sequences, 21% appearing once. Many counts were recorded for this clonotype. The antigen is unknown. The study recruited hyperthyroidism patients aged 18 to 65 who were newly diagnosed, under 2 months' duration. Patients were left out if they had other autoimmune diseases, uncontrolled infections, pregnancy or lactation.

This receptor was identified in a woman between 18 and 29 years old with stable Graves' hyperthyroidism. The sample comprised peripheral blood. J is TRBJ2-7 and V is TRBV11-2, with TRBD2 identical over 9 bases. This CDR3 reads CASSLRSASGTSYEQYF. The CDR3, as DNA: TGTGCCAGCAGCTTGAGGAGCGCTAGCGGGACGTCCTACGAGCAGTACTTC.